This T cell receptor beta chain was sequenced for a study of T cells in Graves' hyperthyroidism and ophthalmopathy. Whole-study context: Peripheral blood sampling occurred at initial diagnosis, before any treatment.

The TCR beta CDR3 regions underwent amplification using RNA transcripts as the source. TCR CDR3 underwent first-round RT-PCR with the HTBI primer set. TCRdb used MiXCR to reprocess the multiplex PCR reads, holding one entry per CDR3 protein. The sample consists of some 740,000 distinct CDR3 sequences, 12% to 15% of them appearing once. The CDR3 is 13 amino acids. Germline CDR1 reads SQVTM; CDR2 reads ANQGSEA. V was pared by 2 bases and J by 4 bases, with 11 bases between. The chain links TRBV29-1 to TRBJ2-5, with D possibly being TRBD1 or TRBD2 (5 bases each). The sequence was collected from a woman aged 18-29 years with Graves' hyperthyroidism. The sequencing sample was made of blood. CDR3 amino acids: CSVEPGAGETQYF. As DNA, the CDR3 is TGCAGCGTTGAACCCGGGGCAGGAGAGACCCAGTACTTC.